This TCR beta chain was observed in a study of blood T cell repertoires in COVID-19. On the study more broadly: PBMCs, B-cell-depleted T cells, or T cells provided the cDNA or gDNA that made up the material.

Sequencing used immunoSEQ multiplex PCR; TCRdb keeps in-frame clones, though not all of them. Of 270,000 or so clones in the sample, approximately 83% were seen once. The V end lost 3 bases, the J end lost 0 bases, and 11 bases lay between the germline ends. The CDR3 runs to 16 residues. The germline gives CDR1 KGHSH, CDR2 LQKENI. Source material: peripheral blood. V gene TRBV18 combines with J gene TRBJ2-2; a weak D match, TRBD2 (5 bases). The source is a woman in her forties or fifties who had recovered from COVID-19. The CDR3 nucleotides are TGTGCCAGCTCACCGGAGCTAGCCTCGAACACCGGGGAGCTGTTTTTT. Translated: CASSPELASNTGELFF.